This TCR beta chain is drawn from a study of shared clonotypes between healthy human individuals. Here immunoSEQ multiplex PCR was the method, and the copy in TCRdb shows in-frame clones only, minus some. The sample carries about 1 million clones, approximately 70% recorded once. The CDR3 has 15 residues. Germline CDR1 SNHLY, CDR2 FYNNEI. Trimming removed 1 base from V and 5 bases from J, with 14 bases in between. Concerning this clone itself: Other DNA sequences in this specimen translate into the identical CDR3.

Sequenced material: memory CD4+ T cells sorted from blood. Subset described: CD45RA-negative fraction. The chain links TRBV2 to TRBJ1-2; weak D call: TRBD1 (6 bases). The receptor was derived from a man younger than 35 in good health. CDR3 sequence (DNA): TGTGCCAGCAGTGAAGGCCAGGGGCTGTATTATGGCTACACCTTC. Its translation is CASSEGQGLYYGYTF.